The 20 T cell receptor beta chains given below trace back to one sample, sequenced in a study of T-cell memory formation after mild COVID-19. One entry per CDR3 protein results from TCRdb running MiXCR on the 5' RACE reads. Of under 700,000 distinct CDR3 sequences in the sample, approximately 20% are singletons; the top ten hold approximately 12%. The sample taken for sequencing was PBMCs or a T cell subset sorted from them (not recorded which). These receptors all come from an adult woman who had mild COVID-19 (a few samples of this study predate the infection). Cell type and time point are not known.

This clonotype was counted only a few times. The chain has TRBV9 and TRBJ2-1; the D is unclear. The V gene's germline CDR1 is SGDLS and CDR2 YYNGEE. V dropped 0 bases and J dropped 5 bases, with 6 bases sitting between them. This CDR3 region has 13 residues. CDR3 nucleotide sequence: TGTGCCAGCAGCGTAGAGTTAAACAATGAGCAGTTCTTC. It is translated as CASSVELNNEQFF.

This chain uses TRBV29-1 with TRBJ2-7; D possibly corresponds to TRBD2 (5 bases). V lost 5 bases, J lost 3 bases, and 17 bases lay in between. The CDR3 contains 14 residues. CDR1 and CDR2 (germline): SQVTM, ANQGSEA. CDR3 loop: CSVTPNGLVYEQYF. The DNA of the CDR3 is TGCAGCGTTACCCCGAACGGACTGGTCTACGAGCAGTACTTC.

This clonotype was picked up a small number of times. CDR3 nucleotides: TGCAGCGTGGCATTGGGGGTTGGCAATCAGCCCCAGCATTTT. Translating gives CSVALGVGNQPQHF. The rearrangement uses TRBV29-1 and TRBJ1-5; a weak D match, TRBD1 (5 bases). CDR1 and CDR2 from the germline V gene are SQVTM and ANQGSEA. The V gene lost 6 bases and the J gene lost 2 bases, with 14 bases spanning the gap. The CDR3 has 14 residues.

The chain recombines TRBV12-3 or TRBV12-4 with TRBJ2-7, with 10 bases aligning to TRBD2. The CDR3 has 17 residues. With V trimmed by 4 bases and J by 7 bases, 16 bases remained unmatched. The CDR3 sequence is CASSSLRTSGILREQYF. The CDR3, as DNA: TGTGCCAGCAGTTCCCTGAGGACTAGCGGAATCCTCAGAGAGCAGTACTTC.

The chain has TRBV6-6 and TRBJ2-1; 8 bases are shared with TRBD2. This CDR3 has 15 residues. Germline CDR1 and CDR2: MNHNY and SVGAGI (reference sequence). The junction had 3 bases not matched to a gene; V was cut back by 2 bases and J by 3 bases. CDR3 loop: CASSYAGGDYNEQFF. CDR3 bases: TGTGCCAGCAGTTACGCCGGGGGGGACTACAATGAGCAGTTCTTC.

There are a few counts of this clonotype. The chain employs TRBV24-1 and TRBJ1-5; D unclear. CDR1 KGHDR and CDR2 SFDVKD come from the germline V gene. This CDR3 region has 13 residues. V was cut by 9 bases and J by 5 bases, with 13 bases left in between. This CDR3 is CATAGGKYQPQHF. The CDR3, as DNA: TGTGCCACCGCGGGCGGTAAATATCAGCCCCAGCATTTT.

This sequence joins TRBV20-1 and TRBJ2-5; D gene uncertain. V was clipped by 1 base and J by 5 bases, with 8 bases between them. The CDR3 spans 12 residues. Germline assignment: CDR1 DFQATT and CDR2 SNEGSKA (reference sequence). The CDR3 here is CSARGVGETQYF. The CDR3 DNA reads as TGCAGTGCTAGAGGAGTAGGGGAGACCCAGTACTTC.

V gene TRBV2 combines with J gene TRBJ1-1; 7 bases align to TRBD1. V gave up 1 base and J gave up 1 base; unmatched junction bases: 3. The germline V gene encodes CDR1 SNHLY and CDR2 FYNNEI. This CDR3 is 15 amino acids long. Here the CDR3 DNA reads TGTGCCAGCAGTGAAGGTCGGACAGGGAACACTGAAGCTTTCTTT. Translating it yields CASSEGRTGNTEAFF.

The chain recombines TRBV20-1 with TRBJ2-1; 8 nucleotides agree with TRBD2. Germline V lookup: CDR1 DFQATT, CDR2 SNEGSKA (reference sequence). Trimming removed 1 base from V and 6 bases from J; junction bases left unmatched: 11. The CDR3 has 16 amino acids. The DNA of the CDR3 is TGCAGTGCTAGAGTGTTACGGGGGGGTACGGTCAATGAGCAGTTCTTC. Its translation: CSARVLRGGTVNEQFF.

The sample holds a few counts of this clonotype. The CDR3 bases are TGTGCCAGCAGCCCACCGGGACAGGGGATCACTGAAGCTTTCTTT. As protein: CASSPPGQGITEAFF. The rearrangement joins TRBV7-3 to TRBJ1-1; 10 nucleotides align to TRBD1. This CDR3 spans 15 amino acids. The germline CDR1 and CDR2 sequences are SGHTA and FQGTGA. V gave up 5 bases and J gave up 4 bases; unmatched junction bases: 7.

This clonotype was found a few times. The V call is TRBV3-1, the J call TRBJ1-1, with TRBD1 as a possible D gene (6 bases). CDR3 length: 14 amino acids. Germline CDR1 reads LGHDT; CDR2 reads YNNKEL (reference sequence). V was cut by 3 bases and J by 1 base, with 9 bases left in between. The DNA for the CDR3 is TGTGCCAGCAGCCAGCCACAGGGGAACACTGAAGCTTTCTTT. Translated: CASSQPQGNTEAFF.

This clonotype has more than one count but fewer than ten. The chain is built from TRBV12-3 or TRBV12-4 and TRBJ2-1; 11 bases fit TRBD2. V gave up 3 bases and J gave up 0 bases; unmatched junction bases: 10. The CDR3 sequence is 19 residues long. CDR3 nucleotide sequence: TGTGCCAGCAGTTTCGTTCCGCTAGCGGGAGGTTTCTCCTACAATGAGCAGTTCTTC. It encodes CASSFVPLAGGFSYNEQFF.

This rearrangement joins TRBV7-8 to TRBJ1-2; TRBD1 agrees at 7 bases. J was trimmed by 3 bases and V by 2 bases; bases with no gene match: 6. The germline V gene has CDR1 SGHVS and CDR2 FQNEAQ. The CDR3 totals 15 residues. CDR3 amino acids: CASSLSTGTYYGYTF. The CDR3 DNA follows: TGTGCCAGCAGCTTATCGACAGGGACTTACTATGGCTACACCTTC.

This clonotype occurred a few times. The rearrangement uses TRBV20-1 and TRBJ2-5, with 14 bases that match TRBD2. CDR3 length: 17 amino acids. CDR1 DFQATT and CDR2 SNEGSKA come from the germline V gene (reference sequence). Losses at the gene ends were 2 bases for V and 5 bases for J; bases not matched to a gene: 10. The CDR3 is CSARRLAGGPHQETQYF. In DNA, the CDR3 is TGCAGTGCTAGAAGACTAGCGGGAGGGCCTCATCAGGAGACCCAGTACTTC.

The chain couples TRBV15 to TRBJ2-3, with 9 bases identical to TRBD2. The germline CDR1 and CDR2 sequences are LNHNV and YYDKDF (reference sequence). V shed 3 bases and J 4 bases; nucleotides not matched to a gene: 11. This CDR3 has 17 residues. CDR3 residues: CATSSRGGGAYPDTQYF. The CDR3 nucleotides read TGTGCCACCAGCAGTAGAGGCGGGGGGGCATATCCAGATACGCAGTATTTT. Complete variable domain (other parts from reference TRBV15 and TRBJ2-3): DAMVIQNPRYQVTQFGKPVTLSCSQTLNHNVMYWYQQKSSQAPKLLFHYYDKDFNNEADTPDNFQSRRPNTSFCFLDIRSPGLGDTAMYLCATSSRGGGAYPDTQYFGPGTRLTVL.

V usage is TRBV4-1 and J usage is TRBJ2-4, with D unclear. This CDR3 is built from 15 residues. Germline loops: CDR1 MGHRA, CDR2 YSYEKL. Trimming removed 0 bases at V and 0 bases at J, with 6 bases between. CDR3 DNA sequence: TGCGCCAGCAGCCAAGAGGCCTTAGCCAAAAACATTCAGTACTTC. Translation: CASSQEALAKNIQYF.

The chain couples TRBV5-1 to TRBJ1-1, with D perhaps TRBD1 (5 bases). Germline V gene data show CDR1 as SGHRS and CDR2 as YFSETQ. The CDR3 is made up of 14 amino acids. Trimming left V 0 bases short and J 3 bases short, with 9 bases between. CDR3 nucleotides: TGCGCCAGCAGCTTGGGAGCAGGGCACACTGAAGCTTTCTTT. Amino acids: CASSLGAGHTEAFF.

The genes are TRBV30 and TRBJ2-7; 12 positions match TRBD1. J lost 7 bases, V lost 4 bases, and 11 bases had no gene match. This CDR3 spans 15 amino acids. Per germline, CDR1 GTSNPN and CDR2 SVGIG (reference sequence). CDR3 loop: CAWNRPGQGAGEQYF. DNA for the CDR3: TGTGCCTGGAACCGCCCGGGACAGGGGGCCGGAGAGCAGTACTTC.

The chain is built from TRBV3-1 and TRBJ2-4; D ambiguous. Per the germline V gene, CDR1 is LGHDT and CDR2 is YNNKEL (reference sequence). The CDR3 extends over 11 amino acids. V gave up 4 bases and J gave up 7 bases, with 5 bases separating them. The CDR3 loop is CASSLRNIQYF. The CDR3 bases are TGTGCCAGCAGCCTCCGGAACATTCAGTACTTC. Based on the CDR3 plus reference TRBV3-1 and TRBJ2-4, the full variable domain is DTAVSQTPKYLVTQMGNDKSIKCEQNLGHDTMYWYKQDSKKFLKIMFSYNNKELIINETVPNRFSPKSPDKAHLNLHINSLELGDSAVYFCASSLRNIQYFGAGTRLSVL.

The chain has TRBV27 and TRBJ1-1; possibly TRBD1 for D (5 bases). The CDR3 is 15 amino acids. Germline values: CDR1 MNHEY, CDR2 SMNVEV (reference sequence). The V and J ends lost 2 bases and 3 bases respectively, with 13 bases between them. The CDR3 region has the DNA TGTGCCAGCAGTTTACCCGGGACCCCGGACACTGAAGCTTTCTTT. Protein product: CASSLPGTPDTEAFF.